This T cell receptor beta chain is from a study of metastatic and nonmetastatic thyroid tumors. Overall study: Where malignant and benign thyroid patients were concerned, repertoires were compared across blood and tumor or nodule tissue.

About this clone: Its matching antigen is unknown.

J was trimmed by 0 bases and V by 5 bases; bases with no gene match: 3. The CDR3 loop spans 15 amino acids. CDR1 is WSHSY, CDR2 SAAADI, per germline. Study conclusions and caveats: Significantly higher TCR beta diversity was reportedly seen in malignant thyroid tumors than benign nodules, in blood and tumor.

Under the authors' procedure: The authors used CDR3 differences across clinicopathological groups to build a distant-metastasis classifier for papillary thyroid cancer. TCRdb used MiXCR to call clones anew from the PCR reads. The authors' filters were not applied to this entry. This table holds around 13,000 clones, about 12% found once. No patient received treatment before thyroid surgery. The chain joins TRBV10-2 to TRBJ2-2; 7 positions match TRBD1. This sequence was found in a female donor with papillary thyroid cancer or a benign thyroid nodule (not recorded which). Some clones in this sample may be carry-over from other donors' samples. The sample taken for sequencing was blood. The DNA for the CDR3 is TGCGCCAGCAGTTGGACAGGTTCGAACACCGGGGAGCTGTTTTTT. Its protein is CASSWTGSNTGELFF.